A selection of T cell receptor beta chains follows, all from one sample in a study of cytomegalovirus exposure and HLA in healthy donors. TCRdb keeps only in-frame clones here, not all; method: immunoSEQ multiplex PCR. The table lists about 150,000 clones, under 75% of them singletons. Sequenced: PBMCs. Source of these receptors: a woman aged 60-75 years in good health and CMV-seropositive. The CDR3 runs from the conserved cysteine through the conserved F or W. The D gene is left open where the match is weak. Clone size is stated in some rows and not others, as once, few, many or a class when expanded.

D	size	V	J	CDR3	DNA
TRBD1	NA	TRBV6-6	TRBJ2-7	CASTPGTGVNEQYF	TGTGCCAGCACTCCCGGGACAGGGGTGAACGAGCAGTACTTC
TRBD1	NA	TRBV10-1	TRBJ2-1	CASSRDRGYEQFF	TGCGCCAGCAGTAGGGACAGGGGCTATGAGCAGTTCTTC
TRBD2	NA	TRBV7-2	TRBJ2-7	CASSRRLAGASEQYF	TGTGCCAGCAGCCGCAGACTAGCGGGAGCTAGCGAGCAGTACTTC
NA	NA	TRBV18	TRBJ2-3	CASSPRQAGTDTQYF	TGTGCCAGCTCACCAAGACAGGCGGGCACAGATACGCAGTATTTT
NA	NA	TRBV2	TRBJ2-5	CASKNRGNDETQYF	TGTGCCAGCAAGAACCGGGGGAACGACGAGACCCAGTACTTC
NA	NA	TRBV7-2	TRBJ2-4	CASSPTTGSF	TGTGCCAGCAGCCCTACCACAGGATCCTTC
TRBD2	NA	TRBV4-3	TRBJ2-3	CASSRGTSGSADTQYF	TGCGCCAGCAGCCGCGGGACTAGCGGGAGTGCAGATACGCAGTATTTT
NA	few	TRBV7-7	TRBJ2-7	CASSLGAGQKQYF	TGTGCTAGCAGCTTAGGAGCAGGGCAGAAGCAGTACTTC
TRBD2	NA	TRBV10-3	TRBJ2-7	CAISELGREWSEQYF	TGTGCCATCAGTGAGTTGGGGCGGGAGTGGAGCGAGCAGTACTTC
TRBD1	NA	TRBV30	TRBJ1-1	CAWRPTGVGGTEAFF	TGTGCCTGGCGGCCAACAGGGGTCGGCGGGACTGAAGCTTTCTTT
NA	few	TRBV5-1	TRBJ1-4	CASSLAAGSSEKLFF	TGCGCCAGCAGCTTGGCGGCAGGATCGAGTGAAAAACTGTTTTTT
TRBD1	NA	TRBV6-5	TRBJ2-1	CASSRGQGEQFF	TGTGCCAGCAGCCGCGGACAGGGAGAGCAGTTCTTC
TRBD2	NA	TRBV2	TRBJ2-1	CASSGGGLAGANEQFF	TGTGCCAGCAGTGGGGGGGGACTAGCGGGAGCGAATGAGCAGTTCTTC
TRBD1	NA	TRBV7-8	TRBJ2-2	CASSRRDRGLVSGELFF	TGTGCCAGCAGTCGTCGGGACAGGGGATTAGTATCCGGGGAGCTGTTTTTT
TRBD1	few	TRBV28	TRBJ2-7	CASSPTGTGYYEQYF	TGTGCCAGCAGTCCTACCGGGACAGGGTACTACGAGCAGTACTTC
TRBD2	few	TRBV10-3	TRBJ2-7	CAASPGTSGYEQYF	TGTGCCGCCTCCCCCGGGACTAGCGGCTACGAGCAGTACTTC
TRBD1	NA	TRBV27	TRBJ2-5	CASSSRTGDQETQYF	TGTGCCAGCAGTTCCCGGACAGGGGACCAAGAGACCCAGTACTTC
NA	NA	TRBV7-9	TRBJ2-3	CASSLGQGGTDTQYF	TGTGCCAGCAGCTTAGGGCAGGGTGGCACAGATACGCAGTATTTT
NA	few	TRBV28	TRBJ2-7	CASSSSGTGIYEQYF	TGTGCCAGCAGTTCCTCCGGGACTGGAATTTACGAGCAGTACTTC
TRBD1	NA	TRBV19	TRBJ2-2	CASRDRGLNGELFF	TGTGCCAGTAGGGACAGGGGGCTCAACGGGGAGCTGTTTTTT
NA	few	TRBV30	TRBJ2-3	CAWSVRGAEGDTQYF	TGTGCCTGGAGTGTACGTGGGGCTGAAGGAGATACGCAGTATTTT
NA	NA	TRBV30	TRBJ2-5	CAWSPQFSGQETQYF	TGTGCCTGGAGTCCTCAATTCAGCGGCCAAGAGACCCAGTACTTC
NA	NA	TRBV9	TRBJ2-5	CASSPRVSTETQYF	TGTGCCAGCAGCCCCCGCGTGTCTACAGAGACCCAGTACTTC
TRBD1	NA	TRBV2	TRBJ2-1	CASRRQGEKFF	TGTGCCAGCAGGCGACAGGGGGAGAAGTTCTTC
TRBD1	NA	TRBV5-1	TRBJ1-1	CASSRQGSNTEAFF	TGCGCCAGCAGCCGACAGGGTTCGAACACTGAAGCTTTCTTT
TRBD1	NA	TRBV19	TRBJ1-1	CASSIFGTGDTEAFF	TGTGCCAGTAGTATTTTCGGGACAGGGGACACTGAAGCTTTCTTT
TRBD1	NA	TRBV2	TRBJ1-1	CASSAEGTGNTEAFF	TGTGCCAGCAGTGCCGAGGGGACAGGGAACACTGAAGCTTTCTTT
NA	NA	TRBV27	TRBJ2-7	CASSSLPYEQYF	TGTGCCAGCAGTTCCCTCCCCTACGAGCAGTACTTC
NA	NA	TRBV10-3	TRBJ2-2	CAISLSTGELFF	TGTGCCATCAGCCTGAGCACCGGGGAGCTGTTTTTT
TRBD2	NA	TRBV9	TRBJ2-1	CASSASGASYNEQFF	TGTGCCAGCAGCGCTAGCGGGGCCTCCTACAATGAGCAGTTCTTC
TRBD1	NA	TRBV2	TRBJ1-5	CASSLTGTQPQHF	TGTGCCAGCAGTCTGACAGGGACACAGCCCCAGCATTTT
NA	few	TRBV9	TRBJ2-1	CASSFEDFTYNEQFF	TGTGCCAGCAGCTTTGAGGATTTCACCTACAATGAGCAGTTCTTC